The sequence of this TCR beta chain was determined in a study of immune cell composition in non-small cell lung cancer (dated by TCRdb to the late 2010s). Background for the entire study: Histologic subtype was assigned using H&E plus p63, CK5, Napsin A and TTF-1 immunohistochemistry, mainly lung adenocarcinoma or squamous cell carcinoma. Using Adaptive Biotechnologies, the researchers ran TCR-beta sequencing on fewer than 35 paired NSCLC tumour and non-adjacent lung specimens, along with approximately 24 tumour-only specimens. For supplementary cohort #1, made up of more than eight lung adenocarcinoma cases, paired tumour/lung TCR-beta sequencing was done and TIL populations were generated so that tumour reactivity could be assessed. The subtype comparisons left out a few tumour specimens with TCR-beta data because those specimens were rare histological subtypes.

From frozen aliquots of unsorted single-cell suspensions, genomic DNA was isolated using the QIAamp DNA kit. Tumour samples were surgically resected non-small cell lung cancer tissue. Tissues arrived within 2 hours of resection and were immediately processed into single-cell suspensions. Tissue was mechanically dissociated and enzymatically digested with DNase I, collagenase I and hyaluronidase for less than 35 minutes at 37 °C, then filtered and RBC-lysed. Results and caveats for the whole study, not just this receptor: The reactivity cohort included only ten to eleven cases, and whether tumour-reactive clones share sequences with the dominant in vivo tumour-associated clones was not shown. No significant correlation was found between tumour TCR-beta clonality and smoking pack-years. Compared with lung adenocarcinoma tumours, lung squamous cell carcinoma showed significantly higher Top 10 clone scores and productive clonality. In some ten adenocarcinoma cases, a strong correlation was found between maximal tumour-associated clone frequency and TIL tumour reactivity, whereas no such correlation was found between overall clonality and TIL tumour reactivity. Nearly half of NSCLC cases had tumour-associated clones >0.5%, with about 80% of squamous carcinomas showing such clones compared with about 30% of adenocarcinomas.

TCR-beta CDR3 regions were amplified from genomic DNA by a two-step multiplex PCR, with the second step adding Illumina-compatible adaptors. As a commercial immunoSEQ service, TCR-beta immunosequencing was carried out on an Illumina platform. The paper's data handling went like this. Repertoires were summarised by productive clonality and by Top 10 Clones, defined as the percentage of T-cell templates derived from the ten most frequent sequences. Productive clonality ranged from 0 to 1, with 1 indicating a monoclonal population. Tumour-associated clones, identified using log10 scatter plots, were defined as sequences that made up at least 0.1% of tumour T-cell templates and were not found in the matched non-adjacent lung. Two-group comparisons used Student's t-tests, stages used ANOVA, and relationships used linear regression, analysed in GraphPad Prism7 and R. TCRdb stores this immuneACCESS table with in-frame sequences only. Part of the clones is absent; in the studies checked, under half of the shortfall reflects unresolved V genes, and no reason is known for the rest. Clone size and the V and J calls come from that table; the DNA yielded D and trimming. This sample gives about 10,000 clones in total; around 68% of them show up just once. Around 9.3% of the sample comes from the top ten.

Concerning this clone: Its antigen is still unknown. Base qualities were left out, and no much larger clone turns up one base away.

CDR1 LNHDA and CDR2 SQIVND were looked up in the germline V gene (reference sequence). Measured from the cysteine to the phenylalanine, the CDR3 is 13 residues long. The kept DNA is CDR3 alone, 39 bases in frame from the first base. V is pruned by 5 bases and J by 6 bases, leaving 3 bases of the junction without a gene match. The sequence is built from TRBV19 and TRBJ1-5; 8 central bases correspond to TRBD1. This receptor was obtained from a human donor with non-small cell lung cancer. Sequences were obtained from lung tumor tissue. Here the CDR3 is given as CASSQGAGQPQHF. At the DNA level, the sequence is TGTGCCAGTAGTCAGGGGGCCGGTCAGCCCCAGCATTTT.